This record looks at one T cell receptor beta chain sequence and its context. No antigen is known for it. The CDR3 spans 13 residues. CDR1 LNHDA and CDR2 SQIVND come from the germline V gene (reference sequence). V gave up 5 bases and J gave up 6 bases; unmatched junction bases: 3. This entry belongs to a study of T cell repertoires in cytomegalovirus infection. Study as a whole: HLA-B-restricted CMV epitopes that are well studied were used alongside recently identified HLA-C-restricted ones.

A single record per CDR3 protein comes from TCRdb applying MiXCR to the reads. Of approximately 1,000,000 distinct CDR3 sequences in the sample, under 40% are singletons; the top ten hold around 15%. The TCR comes from a human donor in good health (CMV status not recorded). Some clones in this sample may be carry-over from other donors' samples. J is TRBJ2-2 and V is TRBV19; 7 bases map to TRBD2. This sample comprised cultured CD8+ T cells from PBMCs, obtained from culture after CMV antigen stimulation. The CDR3 DNA reads TGTGCCAGTAGTGCGACTAGCCCCGGGGAGCTGTTTTTT. The encoded protein is CASSATSPGELFF.